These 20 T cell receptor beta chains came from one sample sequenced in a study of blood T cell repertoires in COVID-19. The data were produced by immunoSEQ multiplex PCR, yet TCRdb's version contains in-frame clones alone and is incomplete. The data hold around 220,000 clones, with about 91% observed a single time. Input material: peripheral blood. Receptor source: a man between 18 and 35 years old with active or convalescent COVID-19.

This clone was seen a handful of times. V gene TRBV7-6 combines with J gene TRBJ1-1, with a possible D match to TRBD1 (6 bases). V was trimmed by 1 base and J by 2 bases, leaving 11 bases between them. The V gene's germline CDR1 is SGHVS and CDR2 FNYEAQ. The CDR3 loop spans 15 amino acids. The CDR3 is CASSLGAGVNTEAFF. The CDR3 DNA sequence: TGTGCCAGCAGCTTAGGAGCAGGGGTTAACACTGAAGCTTTCTTT.

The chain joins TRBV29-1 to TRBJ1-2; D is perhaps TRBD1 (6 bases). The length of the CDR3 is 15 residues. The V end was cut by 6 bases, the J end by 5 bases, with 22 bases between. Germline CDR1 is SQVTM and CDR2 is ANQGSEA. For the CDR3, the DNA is TGCAGCGTGACGACAGGTACCGGTATAGGGTATGGCTACACCTTC. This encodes CSVTTGTGIGYGYTF.

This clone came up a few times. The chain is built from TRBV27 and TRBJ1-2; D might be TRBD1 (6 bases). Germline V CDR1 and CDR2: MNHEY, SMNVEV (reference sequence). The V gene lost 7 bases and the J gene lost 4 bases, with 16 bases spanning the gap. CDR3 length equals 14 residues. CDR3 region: CASMPGAPSYGYTF. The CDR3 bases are TGTGCCAGCATGCCAGGGGCCCCGTCCTATGGCTACACCTTC.

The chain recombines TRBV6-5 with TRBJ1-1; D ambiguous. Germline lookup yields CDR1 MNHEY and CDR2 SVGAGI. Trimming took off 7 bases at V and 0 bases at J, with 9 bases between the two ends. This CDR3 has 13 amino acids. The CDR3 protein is CASKVSLNTEAFF. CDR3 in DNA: TGTGCCAGCAAAGTTAGTTTGAACACTGAAGCTTTCTTT.

The DNA for the CDR3 is TGTGCCAGCAGCGCCCCCCAGGAATCCAAAAACATTCAGTACTTC. Its translation is CASSAPQESKNIQYF. V gene TRBV9 combines with J gene TRBJ2-4; no definite D call. The CDR3 has 15 amino acids. Germline assignment: CDR1 SGDLS and CDR2 YYNGEE. Trimming removed 3 bases at V and 2 bases at J, with 12 bases between.

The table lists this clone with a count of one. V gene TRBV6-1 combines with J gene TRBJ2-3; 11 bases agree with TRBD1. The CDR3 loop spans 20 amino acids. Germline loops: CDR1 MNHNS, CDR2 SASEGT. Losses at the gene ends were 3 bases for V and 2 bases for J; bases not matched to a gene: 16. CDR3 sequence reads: CASSELGSRTGQGDTDTQYF. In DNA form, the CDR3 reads TGTGCCAGCAGTGAGTTAGGTAGTAGAACGGGACAGGGGGACACAGATACGCAGTATTTT.

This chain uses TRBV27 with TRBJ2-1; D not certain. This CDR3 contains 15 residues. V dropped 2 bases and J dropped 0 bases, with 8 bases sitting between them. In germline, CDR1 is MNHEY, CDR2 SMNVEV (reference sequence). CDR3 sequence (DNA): TGTGCCAGCAGTTTAATACTGAGCTCCTACAATGAGCAGTTCTTC. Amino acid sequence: CASSLILSSYNEQFF.

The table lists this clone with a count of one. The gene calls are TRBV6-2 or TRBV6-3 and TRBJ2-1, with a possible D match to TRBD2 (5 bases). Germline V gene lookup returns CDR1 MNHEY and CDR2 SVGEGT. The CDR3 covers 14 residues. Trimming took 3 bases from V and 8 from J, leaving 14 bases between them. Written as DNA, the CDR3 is TGTGCCAGCAGTTATAGCCTAGCTTCAGATGAGCAGTTCTTC. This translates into CASSYSLASDEQFF.

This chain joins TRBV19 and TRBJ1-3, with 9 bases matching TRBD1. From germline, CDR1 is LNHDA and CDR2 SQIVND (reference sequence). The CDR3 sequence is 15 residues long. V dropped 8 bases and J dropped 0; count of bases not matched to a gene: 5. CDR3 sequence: CASPGQGPSGNTIYF. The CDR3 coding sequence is TGTGCCAGTCCGGGACAGGGCCCCTCTGGAAACACCATATATTTT.

The CDR3 DNA reads TGTGCTAGTGGTTCGGGACAGGGGGCGGATACGCAGTATTTT. Protein sequence: CASGSGQGADTQYF. The chain employs TRBV12-5 and TRBJ2-3, with 12 bases identical to TRBD1. The V gene's germline CDR1 is LGHNT and CDR2 FRNRAP. Unmatched junction bases numbered 2, after V lost 4 bases and J lost 6 bases. The CDR3 has 14 amino acids.

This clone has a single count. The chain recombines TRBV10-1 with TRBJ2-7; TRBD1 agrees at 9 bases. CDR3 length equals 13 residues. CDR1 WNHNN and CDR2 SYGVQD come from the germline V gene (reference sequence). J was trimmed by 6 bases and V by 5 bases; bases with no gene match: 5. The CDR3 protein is CASSKDRGGEQYF. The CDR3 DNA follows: TGCGCCAGCAGTAAGGACAGGGGAGGCGAGCAGTACTTC.

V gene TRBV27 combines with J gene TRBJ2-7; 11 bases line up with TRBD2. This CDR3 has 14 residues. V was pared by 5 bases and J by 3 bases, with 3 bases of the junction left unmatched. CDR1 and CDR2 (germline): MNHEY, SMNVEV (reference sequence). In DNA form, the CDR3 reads TGTGCCAGCAGTCTAGCGGGAGGATACTACGAGCAGTACTTC. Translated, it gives CASSLAGGYYEQYF.

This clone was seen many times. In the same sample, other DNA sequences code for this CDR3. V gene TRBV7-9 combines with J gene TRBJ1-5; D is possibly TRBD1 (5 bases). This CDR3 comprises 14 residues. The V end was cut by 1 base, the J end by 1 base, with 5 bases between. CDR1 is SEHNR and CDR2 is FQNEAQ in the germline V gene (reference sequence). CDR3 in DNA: TGTGCCAGCAGCTTAGGACAGAGCAATCAGCCCCAGCATTTT. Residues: CASSLGQSNQPQHF.

The CDR3 reads CASRNQRGITDTQYF. CDR3 in DNA: TGTGCCAGCAGGAACCAGCGGGGGATCACAGATACGCAGTATTTT. V and J are TRBV27 and TRBJ2-3, with 8 bases that match TRBD2. This CDR3 has 15 residues. The germline CDR1 and CDR2 sequences are MNHEY and SMNVEV (reference sequence). V was clipped by 6 bases and J by 2 bases; unmatched bases: 7.

In DNA, the CDR3 is TGTGCCAGTAGCCAGCGGAAGGACGAGCAGTACTTC. The encoded protein is CASSQRKDEQYF. V is TRBV19 and J is TRBJ2-7; possible D gene TRBD2, 5 bases. Germline CDR1 LNHDA, CDR2 SQIVND (reference sequence). Deletions cut 6 bases from V and 5 bases from J, with 11 bases between. The CDR3 loop spans 12 amino acids.

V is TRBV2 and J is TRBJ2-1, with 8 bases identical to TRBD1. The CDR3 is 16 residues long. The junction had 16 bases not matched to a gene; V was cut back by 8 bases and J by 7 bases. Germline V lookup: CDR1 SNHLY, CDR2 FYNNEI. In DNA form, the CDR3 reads TGTGCCAGCGCACGCACAACAGGGGGGCCCCCTAATGAGCAGTTCTTC. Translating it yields CASARTTGGPPNEQFF. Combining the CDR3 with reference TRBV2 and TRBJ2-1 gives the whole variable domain EPEVTQTPSHQVTQMGQEVILRCVPISNHLYFYWYRQILGQKVEFLVSFYNNEISEKSEIFDDQFSVERPDGSNFTLKIRSTKLEDSAMYFCASARTTGGPPNEQFFGPGTRLTVL.

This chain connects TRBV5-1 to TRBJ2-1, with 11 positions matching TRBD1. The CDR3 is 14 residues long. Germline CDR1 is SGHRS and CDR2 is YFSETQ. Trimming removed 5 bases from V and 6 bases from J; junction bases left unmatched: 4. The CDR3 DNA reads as TGCGCCAGCAGATCCGGGACAGGGGGCAATGAGCAGTTCTTC. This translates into CASRSGTGGNEQFF. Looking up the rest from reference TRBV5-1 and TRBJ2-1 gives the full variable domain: KAGVTQTPRYLIKTRGQQVTLSCSPISGHRSVSWYQQTPGQGLQFLFEYFSETQRNKGNFPGRFSGRQFSNSRSEMNVSTLELGDSALYLCASRSGTGGNEQFFGPGTRLTVL.

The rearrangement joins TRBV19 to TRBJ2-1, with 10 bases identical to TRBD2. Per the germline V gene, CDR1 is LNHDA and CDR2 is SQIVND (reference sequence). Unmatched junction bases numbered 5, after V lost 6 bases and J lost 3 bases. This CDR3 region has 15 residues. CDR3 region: CASSRVAGGYNEQFF. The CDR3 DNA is TGTGCCAGTAGCCGCGTAGCGGGAGGCTACAATGAGCAGTTCTTC.

The CDR3 DNA sequence: TGTGCCAGCAAGGCCGAGGGGGCGATCCCGAGCTCCTATAATTCACCCCTCCACTTT. It encodes CASKAEGAIPSSYNSPLHF. The V and J genes are TRBV27 and TRBJ1-6; 7 positions match TRBD1. V lost 7 bases, J lost 0 bases, and 15 bases stayed unmatched. Germline CDR1 and CDR2: MNHEY and SMNVEV (reference sequence). CDR3 size: 19 residues.

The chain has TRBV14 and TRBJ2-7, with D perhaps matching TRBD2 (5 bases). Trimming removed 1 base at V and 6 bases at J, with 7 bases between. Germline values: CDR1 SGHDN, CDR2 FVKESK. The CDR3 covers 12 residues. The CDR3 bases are TGTGCCAGCAGCCAAGTTCGGGGCGAGCAGTACTTC. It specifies CASSQVRGEQYF.